These T cell receptor beta chains were read from a single sample in a study of cytomegalovirus exposure and HLA in healthy donors. Produced via immunoSEQ multiplex PCR; TCRdb's table is partial and in-frame only. The sample yields under 150,000 clones, around four fifths seen once. Source material: PBMCs. These receptors all stem from a woman in her 30s in good health and CMV-seronegative. The CDR3 runs from the conserved cysteine through the conserved F or W. Fields, in order: V gene, J gene, CDR3 protein.

TRBV19	TRBJ2-2	CASSILGRMISGGPGELFF
TRBV28	TRBJ1-2	CASTPVRQYYGYTF
TRBV2	TRBJ1-2	CASKRDISNYGYTF
TRBV11-2	TRBJ2-5	CASRDTNQETQYF
TRBV5-1	TRBJ1-2	CASSLSTTYYGYTF
TRBV11-2	TRBJ2-7	CASSLFLTGSDEQYF
TRBV11-2	TRBJ2-2	CASSPIAGNTGELFF
TRBV27	TRBJ1-5	CASSFSEGQPQHF
TRBV6-5	TRBJ1-1	CASSYSVRTGVNGAFF
TRBV2	TRBJ2-5	CASSRLTGPETQYF
TRBV7-9	TRBJ1-2	CASSNTANYGYTF
TRBV7-9	TRBJ2-5	CASSFSASGGQETQYF
TRBV6-1	TRBJ2-5	CASSDKLVRETQYF
TRBV12-5	TRBJ2-2	CAGDRGNGEAGELFF
TRBV5-1	TRBJ2-2	CASSPPERGATGELFF
TRBV7-6	TRBJ2-5	CASSPRRGVYETQYF
TRBV19	TRBJ2-1	CASSIGGSGQYNEQFF
TRBV27	TRBJ1-2	CAGRMTAAYGYTF
TRBV27	TRBJ1-4	CASSANSRGWANEKLFF
TRBV19	TRBJ2-3	CASSSGGVSTDTQYF
TRBV7-3	TRBJ2-2	CASTTTGNTGELFF
TRBV7-3	TRBJ2-1	CASSLLGTGDEQFF
TRBV6-6	TRBJ1-6	CASRGGYGNSPLHF
TRBV28	TRBJ1-1	CASNRIMNTEAFF
TRBV7-3	TRBJ2-2	CASTVVGGAATGELFF
TRBV18	TRBJ1-6	CASSPPTGRLAFSPLHF
TRBV7-9	TRBJ1-1	CASSLGLRGQLDTEAFF
TRBV5-5	TRBJ1-2	CASSLSILWGLHTF
TRBV5-1	TRBJ2-1	CASRTVTTGNEQFF
TRBV6-4	TRBJ1-4	CASRPETGSTNEKLFF
TRBV28	TRBJ2-5	CASSSFGRVKTQYF
TRBV11-2	TRBJ1-2	CASSAGTSSYGYTF
TRBV9	TRBJ1-4	CASSRGGADEKLFF
TRBV5-1	TRBJ2-7	CASSLDSGMGTYEQYF
TRBV7-2	TRBJ2-5	CASSSTTGGGKTQYF
TRBV18	TRBJ1-4	CASSPVSGGEKLFF
TRBV11-1	TRBJ2-7	CASSSTRTEGGHYEQYF